The rows below give T cell receptor beta chains drawn from one sample of a study of CD8+ T cells in alopecia areata. Here immunoSEQ multiplex PCR was the method, and the copy in TCRdb shows in-frame clones only, minus some. In the table there are about 210,000 clones, approximately 57% of which are singletons. This specimen was CD4+ T cells sorted from blood, taken at week 4, from a patient treated with tofacitinib. The receptor set was obtained from a human donor with alopecia areata. Both conserved end residues are part of each CDR3. The D gene is left open where the match is weak. Size is stated for part of the rows, as once, few or many counts, or as a class when the clone is expanded.

CDR3 | DNA | J | size | V | D
CASSLGGTGAKVGYGYTF | TGTGCCAGCAGCTTAGGAGGGACAGGGGCAAAGGTCGGCTATGGCTACACCTTC | TRBJ1-2 | few | TRBV7-2 | TRBD1
CASSQALLGGATDTQYF | TGTGCCAGCAGCCAAGCCTTATTAGGCGGGGCTACAGATACGCAGTATTTT | TRBJ2-3 | many | TRBV4-2 | -
CASSPGVAPEAFF | TGCGCCAGCAGCCCCGGGGTTGCACCTGAAGCTTTCTTT | TRBJ1-1 | - | TRBV5-1 | -
CAISEGQTYEQYF | TGTGCCATCAGTGAGGGACAGACCTACGAGCAGTACTTC | TRBJ2-7 | few | TRBV10-3 | -
CASSPGTGLWQPQHF | TGCGCCAGCAGCCCCGGTACAGGTTTATGGCAGCCCCAGCATTTT | TRBJ1-5 | - | TRBV5-1 | -
CASSVGGLARSDTQYF | TGTGCCAGCAGCGTAGGGGGACTAGCGAGATCAGATACGCAGTATTTT | TRBJ2-3 | - | TRBV9 | TRBD2
CASSLLLGHTNTEAFF | TGTGCCAGCAGCTTACTCCTAGGCCACACGAACACTGAAGCTTTCTTT | TRBJ1-1 | - | TRBV11-2 | -
CASSVLEGYTF | TGTGCCAGCAGTGTCCTGGAAGGCTACACCTTC | TRBJ1-2 | once | TRBV2 | -
CAISHHEQYF | TGTGCCATCAGCCATCACGAGCAGTACTTC | TRBJ2-7 | few | TRBV10-3 | -
CASSPGQHTEAFF | TGTGCCAGCAGTCCAGGACAGCACACTGAAGCTTTCTTT | TRBJ1-1 | many | TRBV28 | -
CAWSQEPTQYF | TGTGCCTGGAGTCAAGAACCCACCCAGTACTTC | TRBJ2-5 | - | TRBV30 | -
CASSLAPGQGAGEQYF | TGTGCCAGCAGCTTAGCCCCAGGACAGGGGGCAGGCGAGCAGTACTTC | TRBJ2-7 | - | TRBV7-2 | TRBD1
CASSLLGGTDTQYF | TGTGCCAGCAGCTTACTAGGAGGCACAGATACGCAGTATTTT | TRBJ2-3 | few | TRBV7-9 | -
CAWSMGQGKKLFF | TGTGCCTGGAGCATGGGACAGGGCAAAAAACTGTTTTTT | TRBJ1-4 | - | TRBV30 | TRBD1
CASSYSGQGSGYTF | TGTGCCAGCAGTTACTCGGGACAGGGATCTGGCTACACCTTC | TRBJ1-2 | - | TRBV6-5 | TRBD1
CATSREGNDYGYTF | TGTGCCACCAGCAGAGAAGGGAATGACTATGGCTACACCTTC | TRBJ1-2 | - | TRBV15 | -
CASSRSGGSGANVLTF | TGCGCCAGCAGCCGAAGTGGGGGGTCTGGGGCCAACGTCCTGACTTTC | TRBJ2-6 | many | TRBV4-1 | -
CASSLRQGGDTQYF | TGTGCCAGCAGCTTACGACAGGGGGGAGATACGCAGTATTTT | TRBJ2-3 | - | TRBV5-6 | TRBD1
CASSSEAHTGELFF | TGCGCCAGCAGCTCCGAGGCCCACACCGGGGAGCTGTTTTTT | TRBJ2-2 | once | TRBV5-1 | -
CASSQAHLATGELFF | TGTGCCAGCAGCCAAGCCCATCTAGCAACCGGGGAGCTGTTTTTT | TRBJ2-2 | - | TRBV4-2 | -
CAWNPTGSGANVLTF | TGTGCCTGGAACCCGACAGGGTCTGGGGCCAACGTCCTGACTTTC | TRBJ2-6 | - | TRBV30 | TRBD1
CASSGTSGGPDTQYF | TGTGCCAGCAGTGGGACTAGCGGGGGGCCAGATACGCAGTATTTT | TRBJ2-3 | - | TRBV25-1 | TRBD2
CASSFEGYNSPLHF | TGTGCCAGCAGCTTTGAGGGCTATAATTCACCCCTCCACTTT | TRBJ1-6 | - | TRBV11-1 | -
CASSLWREKETQYF | TGTGCCAGCAGCTTATGGCGGGAGAAAGAGACCCAGTACTTC | TRBJ2-5 | - | TRBV7-9 | TRBD2
CAWSVRGGARQPQHF | TGTGCCTGGAGTGTACGGGGGGGTGCCCGGCAGCCCCAGCATTTT | TRBJ1-5 | few | TRBV30 | -
CASSLDSRTYGYTF | TGTGCCAGCAGCTTAGACAGCCGGACCTATGGCTACACCTTC | TRBJ1-2 | - | TRBV7-2 | -
CASSQDRLGEQYF | TGTGCCAGCAGTCAGGACAGGTTGGGCGAGCAGTACTTC | TRBJ2-7 | many | TRBV14 | TRBD1